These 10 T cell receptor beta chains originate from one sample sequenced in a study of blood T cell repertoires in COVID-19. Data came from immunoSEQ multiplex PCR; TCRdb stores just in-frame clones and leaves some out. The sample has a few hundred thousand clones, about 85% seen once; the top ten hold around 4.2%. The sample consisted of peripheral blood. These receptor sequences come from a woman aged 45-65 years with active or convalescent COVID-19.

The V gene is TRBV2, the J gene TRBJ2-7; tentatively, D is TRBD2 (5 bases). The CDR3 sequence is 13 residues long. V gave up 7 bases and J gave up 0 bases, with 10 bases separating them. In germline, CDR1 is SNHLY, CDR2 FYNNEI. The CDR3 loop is CASMAGSSYEQYF. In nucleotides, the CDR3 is TGTGCCAGCATGGCGGGTAGCTCCTACGAGCAGTACTTC.

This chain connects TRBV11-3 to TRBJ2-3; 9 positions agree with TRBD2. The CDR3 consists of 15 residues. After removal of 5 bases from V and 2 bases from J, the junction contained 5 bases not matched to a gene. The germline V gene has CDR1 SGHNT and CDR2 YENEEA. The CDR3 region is CASSPGLANTDTQYF. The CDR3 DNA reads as TGTGCCAGCAGCCCGGGACTAGCCAACACAGATACGCAGTATTTT.

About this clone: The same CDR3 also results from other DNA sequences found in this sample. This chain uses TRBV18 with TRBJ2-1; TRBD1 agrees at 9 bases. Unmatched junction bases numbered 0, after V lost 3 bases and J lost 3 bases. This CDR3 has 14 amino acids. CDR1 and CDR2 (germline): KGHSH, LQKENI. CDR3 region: CASSPDRGYNEQFF. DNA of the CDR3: TGTGCCAGCTCACCGGACAGGGGCTACAATGAGCAGTTCTTC.

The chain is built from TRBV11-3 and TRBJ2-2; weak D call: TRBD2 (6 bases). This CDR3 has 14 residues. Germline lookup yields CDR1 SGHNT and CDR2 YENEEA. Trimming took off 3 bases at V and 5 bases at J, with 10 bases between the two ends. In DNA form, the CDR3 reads TGTGCCAGCAGCTTGTCCGGAGGGACCGGGGAGCTGTTTTTT. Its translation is CASSLSGGTGELFF.

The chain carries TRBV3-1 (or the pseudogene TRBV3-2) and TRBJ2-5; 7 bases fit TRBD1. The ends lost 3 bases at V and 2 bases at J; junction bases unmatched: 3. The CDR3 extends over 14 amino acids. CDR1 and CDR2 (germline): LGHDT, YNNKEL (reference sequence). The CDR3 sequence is CASSQTGRQETQYF. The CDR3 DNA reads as TGTGCCAGCAGCCAGACAGGGCGGCAAGAGACCCAGTACTTC.

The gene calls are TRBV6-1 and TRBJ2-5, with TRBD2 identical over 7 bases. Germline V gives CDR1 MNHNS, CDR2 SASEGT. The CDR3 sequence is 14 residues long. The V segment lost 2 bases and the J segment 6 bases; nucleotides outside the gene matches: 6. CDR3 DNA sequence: TGTGCCAGCAGTGAATCAGGAGCGGGAAAGACCCAGTACTTC. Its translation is CASSESGAGKTQYF.

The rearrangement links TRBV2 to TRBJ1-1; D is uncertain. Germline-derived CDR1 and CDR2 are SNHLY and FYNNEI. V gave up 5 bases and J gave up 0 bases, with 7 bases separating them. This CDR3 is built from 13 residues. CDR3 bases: TGTGCCAGCAGTTTAGCTCTGAACACTGAAGCTTTCTTT. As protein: CASSLALNTEAFF.

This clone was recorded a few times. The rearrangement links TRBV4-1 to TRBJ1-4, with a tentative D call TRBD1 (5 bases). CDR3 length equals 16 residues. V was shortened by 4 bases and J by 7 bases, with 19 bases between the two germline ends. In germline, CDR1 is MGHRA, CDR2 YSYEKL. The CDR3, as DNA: TGCGCCAGCAGCCGAACATCTAACGGGGGAGGTGAAAAACTGTTTTTT. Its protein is CASSRTSNGGGEKLFF.

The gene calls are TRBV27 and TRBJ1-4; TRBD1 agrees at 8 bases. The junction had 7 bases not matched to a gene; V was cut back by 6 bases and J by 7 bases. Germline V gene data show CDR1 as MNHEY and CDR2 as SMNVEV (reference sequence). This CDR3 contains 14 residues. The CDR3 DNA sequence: TGTGCCAGCAGCAAGGACAGGGAGACTGAAAAACTGTTTTTT. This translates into CASSKDRETEKLFF.

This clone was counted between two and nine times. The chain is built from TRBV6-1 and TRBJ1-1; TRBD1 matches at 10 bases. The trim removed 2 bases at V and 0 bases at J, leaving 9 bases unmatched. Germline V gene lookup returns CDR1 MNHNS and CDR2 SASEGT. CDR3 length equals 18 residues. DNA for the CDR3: TGTGCCAGCAGTGAACCGGGACAGGGGTTTGGCATGAACACTGAAGCTTTCTTT. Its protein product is CASSEPGQGFGMNTEAFF.